The following is a TCR beta chain sequence with its context. Its target is not known. Germline CDR1 is LNHDA and CDR2 is SQIVND (reference sequence). The CDR3 is made up of 15 amino acids. The ends lost 3 bases at V and 12 bases at J; junction bases unmatched: 10. These data are taken from a study of shared clonotypes between healthy human individuals. The wider study: Each donor had three CD4 naive, three CD4 memory, two CD8 naive and one CD8 memory plate. Regarding the study as a whole: How much donors shared clonotypes was expected to be affected by sequencing depth.

Methods used by the authors: ImmunoSEQ output lacked quality scores and full-length reads, limiting matched filtering. Only in-frame clones appear in the TCRdb table, and some are missing; sequencing was by immunoSEQ multiplex PCR. That table gives V, J and clone size, and the DNA gave D and trimming. Among just over 2,000,000 clones listed, 85% to 95% were seen once. Within Nashville, Tennessee resided all donors, each a Caucasian adult. Sequences were obtained from naive CD4+ T cells sorted from blood. As to subset: CD45RA+ positively selected. This rearrangement joins TRBV19 to TRBJ1-6; 8 bases align to TRBD1. The TCR sequence derives from a man aged 18 to 29 in good health. In DNA, the CDR3 is TGTGCCAGTAGTATCGGGACAGGTCCTTGGGGACCCCTCCACTTT. Its protein product is CASSIGTGPWGPLHF.